This record looks at one T cell receptor beta chain sequence and its context. Its specificity is not known. The cohort excluded patients with autoimmune disease history or systemic immunosuppression. Sequenced by immunoSEQ multiplex PCR; TCRdb stores in-frame clones only, minus some. The profile shows some 110,000 clones, 90% of them singletons. This entry is derived from a study of OX40 agonist ivuxolimab in advanced cancers. Overall study context: Patients were given ivuxolimab, an antibody that agonizes OX40 (CD134). Patients treated during dose escalation were battling hepatocellular carcinoma, melanoma, renal cell or head and neck cancer.

Whole-study results and caveats: Low normalized T-cell clonal expansion was also seen in some nonresponders.

The sequencing here drew on CD4+ or CD8+ T cells sorted from blood, taken in a trial of the OX40 agonist ivuxolimab. This clonotype originated in an adult with an advanced solid tumor such as melanoma, head and neck, liver or kidney cancer.

Here the CDR3 DNA reads TGTGCCAGCAGCTTAGATAGGGCCGGCGGGGAGCTGTTTTTT. The encoded protein is CASSLDRAGGELFF. The chain has TRBV7-7 and TRBJ2-2, with D unresolved. Trimming pared 1 base from V and 7 bases from J, leaving 10 bases between. The CDR3 has 14 amino acids. Germline V gene sequence: CDR1 SSHAT, CDR2 FNYEAQ (reference sequence).